This T cell receptor beta chain originates from a study of blood T cell repertoires in COVID-19. The V gene's germline CDR1 is SGHDN and CDR2 FVKESK. The V gene lost 3 bases and the J gene lost 3 bases, with 8 bases spanning the gap. The CDR3 totals 13 residues. Produced via immunoSEQ multiplex PCR; TCRdb's table is partial and in-frame only. The sample consists of more than 45,000 clones, 85% to 90% of them appearing once. V and J are TRBV14 and TRBJ1-2; D gene unclear. What was sequenced was peripheral blood. This clonotype originated in a human donor in a cohort sampled during active COVID-19. The CDR3 nucleotides are TGTGCCAGCAGCCAGGTGGCTCACTATGGCTACACCTTC. Protein product: CASSQVAHYGYTF.